A selection of T cell receptor beta chains follows, all from one sample in a study of siplizumab effects on memory and regulatory T cells. The method was immunoSEQ multiplex PCR; TCRdb's version includes in-frame clones alone and lacks a portion of them. The sample includes 75,000 to 100,000 clones, roughly 94% of them seen just once. The sequencing sample was made of non-Treg CD4+ T cells sorted from blood. These receptors originate from a human donor in good health. Both conserved end residues are part of each CDR3. A D gene is named only where the DNA matches it firmly. The size field is filled for only some rows; it gives once, few, many or a size class.

v_gene	d_gene	len	j_gene	abundance	CDR3aa	CDR3nt
TRBV19	NA	17	TRBJ2-6	NA	CASSIVLAGSGANVLTF	TGTGCCAGTAGTATCGTCCTAGCAGGGTCTGGGGCCAACGTCCTGACTTTC
TRBV27	NA	18	TRBJ2-5	NA	CASSLYRAVLGGQETQYF	TGTGCCAGCAGTTTATACAGGGCAGTTTTGGGAGGCCAAGAGACCCAGTACTTC
TRBV30	NA	14	TRBJ1-1	NA	CAWGRQSMNTEAFF	TGTGCCTGGGGAAGACAGAGCATGAACACTGAAGCTTTCTTT
TRBV27	NA	14	TRBJ2-1	NA	CASSLGGPYNEQFF	TGTGCCAGCAGTTTGGGGGGCCCCTACAATGAGCAGTTCTTC
TRBV28	TRBD2	15	TRBJ2-7	NA	CASSLAGTSSYEQYF	TGTGCCAGCAGTTTAGCAGGGACTAGTTCGTACGAGCAGTACTTC
TRBV7-2	TRBD2	16	TRBJ2-2	NA	CASNPEGTIHTGELFF	TGTGCCAGCAACCCCGAAGGGACTATCCACACCGGGGAGCTGTTTTTT
TRBV5-4	NA	15	TRBJ2-4	NA	CASSLPGPAKNIQYF	TGTGCCAGCAGCCTACCAGGACCTGCCAAAAACATTCAGTACTTC
TRBV14	NA	16	TRBJ2-5	NA	CASSQDIRPGGETQYF	TGTGCCAGCAGCCAAGATATCAGGCCCGGTGGGGAGACCCAGTACTTC
TRBV29-1	TRBD2	14	TRBJ2-7	NA	CRYARDYLDYEQYF	TGCAGGTACGCCAGGGACTACCTAGACTACGAGCAGTACTTC
TRBV6-6	NA	13	TRBJ1-1	NA	CASSQGGYTEAFF	TGTGCCAGCAGCCAAGGGGGATACACTGAAGCTTTCTTT
TRBV6-5	NA	16	TRBJ1-3	once	CASSYGRGFSGNTIYF	TGTGCCAGCAGTTATGGGAGGGGGTTCTCTGGAAACACCATATATTTT
TRBV19	NA	16	TRBJ1-4	NA	CASSILRGATNEKLFF	TGTGCCAGTAGTATTCTTCGTGGTGCAACTAATGAAAAACTGTTTTTT
TRBV28	NA	15	TRBJ1-2	NA	CASSSPAGTDYGYTF	TGTGCCAGCAGTTCCCCCGCCGGGACTGACTATGGCTACACCTTC
TRBV28	TRBD1	15	TRBJ1-4	NA	CASSGSGTADEKLFF	TGTGCCAGCAGCGGCTCCGGGACAGCAGATGAAAAACTGTTTTTT
TRBV18	TRBD2	18	TRBJ2-3	NA	CASSPVGLAGGSTDTQYF	TGTGCCAGCTCACCAGTCGGCCTAGCGGGAGGTAGCACAGATACGCAGTATTTT
TRBV12-5	NA	13	TRBJ1-2	once	CASGLSSAYGYTF	TGTGCTAGTGGTTTGTCAAGTGCTTATGGCTACACCTTC
TRBV28	NA	12	TRBJ1-5	NA	CASSERGQPQHF	TGTGCCAGCTCCGAGCGGGGGCAGCCCCAGCATTTT
TRBV2	TRBD1	17	TRBJ1-2	NA	CAGIRDRGVSANYGYTF	TGTGCCGGGATAAGGGACAGGGGAGTTTCGGCTAACTATGGCTACACCTTC
TRBV25-1	NA	13	TRBJ2-1	NA	CASSEWSSFEQFF	TGTGCCAGCAGTGAATGGTCTAGCTTTGAGCAGTTCTTC
TRBV7-3	TRBD2	15	TRBJ2-3	NA	CASSSTSAVGDTQYF	TGTGCCAGCAGCTCAACTAGCGCCGTGGGAGATACGCAGTATTTT
TRBV7-3	TRBD1	15	TRBJ2-3	NA	CASSLKTGFIDTQYF	TGTGCCAGCAGCTTAAAGACAGGGTTCATAGATACGCAGTATTTT
TRBV9	TRBD2	16	TRBJ2-2	NA	CASSDRLAGVTGELFF	TGTGCCAGCAGCGATCGACTAGCGGGTGTCACCGGGGAGCTGTTTTTT
TRBV21-1	NA	17	TRBJ2-3	NA	CASSKTGETSSTDTQYF	TGTGCCAGCAGCAAAACCGGAGAGACATCTAGCACAGATACGCAGTATTTT
TRBV6-5	TRBD2	14	TRBJ2-1	NA	CASSFGTQRGEQFF	TGTGCCAGCAGCTTCGGGACCCAGCGGGGTGAGCAGTTCTTC
TRBV30	NA	12	TRBJ2-1	NA	CAWGDFRIEQFF	TGTGCCTGGGGGGACTTCCGAATTGAGCAGTTCTTC
TRBV5-1	TRBD2	18	TRBJ2-1	few	CASSTGQGGLAGYNEQFF	TGCGCCAGCAGCACCGGACAGGGGGGACTAGCGGGTTACAATGAGCAGTTCTTC
TRBV2	NA	13	TRBJ2-3	NA	CASLSRVIGTQYF	TGTGCCAGCTTGAGCAGGGTTATTGGTACGCAGTATTTT
TRBV28	TRBD2	17	TRBJ2-6	NA	CASSSVAGVSGANVLTF	TGTGCCAGCAGTTCAGTAGCGGGAGTAAGTGGGGCCAACGTCCTGACTTTC
TRBV6-5	NA	15	TRBJ1-4	NA	CASSSLGGGREKLFF	TGTGCCAGCAGTTCCCTCGGGGGAGGGCGGGAAAAACTGTTTTTT
TRBV5-1	NA	17	TRBJ2-3	NA	CASSPLATGSITDTQYF	TGCGCCAGCAGCCCCCTAGCGACTGGCTCCATCACAGATACGCAGTATTTT
TRBV7-2	NA	16	TRBJ2-3	NA	CASRPRAGPATDTQYF	TGTGCCAGCAGACCACGCGCCGGACCTGCCACAGATACGCAGTATTTT
TRBV5-1	NA	15	TRBJ1-4	NA	CASSLHTGSNEKLFF	TGCGCCAGCAGCTTACACACAGGGTCTAATGAAAAACTGTTTTTT
TRBV6-6	TRBD2	15	TRBJ2-2	NA	CASSYGAGGTGELFF	TGTGCCAGCAGTTACGGAGCGGGGGGCACCGGGGAGCTGTTTTTT
TRBV29-1	NA	20	TRBJ2-6	NA	CSVESDWSGLTQSGANVLTF	TGCAGCGTTGAATCGGATTGGTCAGGGCTTACCCAATCTGGGGCCAACGTCCTGACTTTC
TRBV19	TRBD2	14	TRBJ2-1	NA	CASSTGTRHNEQFF	TGTGCCAGTAGTACCGGGACTAGACACAATGAGCAGTTCTTC
TRBV5-1	NA	15	TRBJ1-5	NA	CASSSAGGGNQPQHF	TGCGCCAGCAGCTCCGCCGGGGGTGGCAATCAGCCCCAGCATTTT
TRBV27	NA	15	TRBJ2-3	once	CASSLGEKGTDTQYF	TGTGCCAGCAGTTTGGGGGAGAAAGGCACAGATACGCAGTATTTT
TRBV28	NA	12	TRBJ1-4	NA	CASSSSNEKLFF	TGTGCCAGCAGTTCATCGAATGAAAAACTGTTTTTT
TRBV9	NA	14	TRBJ1-1	NA	CASSVGWRNTEAFF	TGTGCCAGCAGCGTAGGTTGGAGGAACACTGAAGCTTTCTTT
TRBV4-1	NA	19	TRBJ2-4	few	CASSQSGGRGLVNKNIQYF	TGCGCCAGCAGCCAGTCAGGGGGGAGGGGACTAGTTAACAAAAACATTCAGTACTTC
TRBV5-1	NA	15	TRBJ2-3	NA	CASSPPRQVADTQYF	TGCGCCAGCAGCCCTCCCCGACAAGTAGCAGATACGCAGTATTTT
TRBV2	NA	16	TRBJ1-5	NA	CASSEVTGFGNQPQHF	TGTGCCAGCAGTGAAGTAACGGGTTTCGGCAATCAGCCCCAGCATTTT
TRBV5-6	NA	11	TRBJ2-3	NA	CASSLADTQYF	TGTGCCAGCAGCTTGGCAGATACGCAGTATTTT
TRBV7-3	TRBD2	14	TRBJ2-1	NA	CASSLLGGRGEQFF	TGTGCCAGCAGCTTACTGGGCGGGAGAGGTGAGCAGTTCTTC
TRBV7-2	NA	15	TRBJ1-2	NA	CASSLRNTLNYGYTF	TGTGCCAGCAGCTTACGGAACACTCTTAACTATGGCTACACCTTC
TRBV11-3	TRBD2	15	TRBJ2-3	NA	CASSSGLVSSDTQYF	TGTGCCAGCAGCTCCGGACTAGTAAGTTCAGATACGCAGTATTTT
TRBV2	NA	14	TRBJ2-3	NA	CASRRLTHTDTQYF	TGTGCCAGCAGGAGACTAACACACACAGATACGCAGTATTTT
TRBV2	NA	13	TRBJ2-7	NA	CASLREKPGEQYF	TGTGCCAGCCTACGGGAGAAACCTGGAGAGCAGTACTTC
TRBV2	TRBD1	15	TRBJ1-5	NA	CASRYLRQGNQPQHF	TGTGCCAGCAGGTATCTGCGACAGGGAAATCAGCCCCAGCATTTT
TRBV6-1	NA	15	TRBJ2-2	NA	CASRSEGLSPGELFF	TGTGCCAGCCGGAGCGAGGGGCTGTCCCCCGGGGAGCTGTTTTTT
TRBV15	NA	15	TRBJ1-1	NA	CATSFGGARDTEAFF	TGTGCCACCAGCTTCGGGGGGGCTAGAGACACTGAAGCTTTCTTT
TRBV30	NA	12	TRBJ2-7	once	CAGQRALYEQYF	TGTGCCGGTCAGCGGGCTCTCTACGAGCAGTACTTC
TRBV7-9	NA	15	TRBJ2-2	NA	CASSLDTGFTGELFF	TGTGCCAGCAGCTTAGATACAGGCTTTACCGGGGAGCTGTTTTTT
TRBV5-1	NA	13	TRBJ2-5	NA	CASTLSGVETQYF	TGCGCCAGCACCTTATCAGGGGTAGAGACCCAGTACTTC
TRBV28	NA	18	TRBJ2-7	NA	CASNTGGLLGTLDYEQYF	TGTGCCAGCAACACCGGGGGTCTACTGGGGACTCTTGACTACGAGCAGTACTTC
TRBV5-1	TRBD2	16	TRBJ2-1	few	CASSLGGTSGNNEQFF	TGCGCCAGCAGCTTGGGGGGGACTAGCGGTAACAATGAGCAGTTCTTC
TRBV7-9	TRBD1	12	TRBJ2-4	NA	CASSVQGNIQYF	TGTGCCAGCAGCGTACAGGGGAACATTCAGTACTTC